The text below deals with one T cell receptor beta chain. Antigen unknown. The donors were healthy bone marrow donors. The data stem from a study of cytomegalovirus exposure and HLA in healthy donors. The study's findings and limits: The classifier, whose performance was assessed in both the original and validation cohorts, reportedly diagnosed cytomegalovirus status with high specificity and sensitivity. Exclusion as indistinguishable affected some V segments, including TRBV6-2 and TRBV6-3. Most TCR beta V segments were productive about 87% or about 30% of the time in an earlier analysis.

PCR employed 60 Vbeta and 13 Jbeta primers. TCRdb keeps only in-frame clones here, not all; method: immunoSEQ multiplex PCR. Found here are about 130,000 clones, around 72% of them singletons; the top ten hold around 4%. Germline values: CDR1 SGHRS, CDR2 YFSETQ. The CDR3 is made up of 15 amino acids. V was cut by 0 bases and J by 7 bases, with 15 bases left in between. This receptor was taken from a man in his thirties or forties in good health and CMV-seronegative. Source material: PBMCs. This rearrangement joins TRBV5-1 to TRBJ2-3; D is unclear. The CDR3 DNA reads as TGCGCCAGCAGCTTGGGCCTGACCCGAGGAAATACGCAGTATTTT. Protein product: CASSLGLTRGNTQYF. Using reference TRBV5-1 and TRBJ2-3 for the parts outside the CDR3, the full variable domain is KAGVTQTPRYLIKTRGQQVTLSCSPISGHRSVSWYQQTPGQGLQFLFEYFSETQRNKGNFPGRFSGRQFSNSRSEMNVSTLELGDSALYLCASSLGLTRGNTQYFGPGTRLTVL.